This T cell receptor (beta chain) originates from a study of shared clonotypes between healthy human individuals (dated by TCRdb to 2018 to 2021). Context from the whole study: A couple of women and a few men aged 18 to 49 years were included in the cohort. The study deeply sequenced blood TCR repertoires of five healthy adults to estimate repertoire size and the extent of clonotype sharing between individuals. Leukapheresis yielded between about 0.94 and 8.9 billion PBMCs per donor. To increase sequencing depth and limit assay-specific biases, different laboratories used diverse techniques to prepare libraries and sequence TCR repertoires.

Comment on this clone: The antigen it recognizes is unknown. Nothing much larger sits one base from this clone, and base qualities are not available.

The donors were healthy, HIV-negative adults who had no recently reported acute infections or vaccinations. Only Caucasian adults living in Nashville, Tennessee, USA were represented among the donors. For unsorted samples, 96 million or so PBMCs were counted, and genomic DNA was extracted using the QIAamp DNA Blood Mini kit. After blood collection by leukapheresis, PBMCs were isolated using Ficoll-Histopaque density gradient centrifugation and then cryopreserved in the vapor phase of liquid nitrogen. Study-level results and caveats: Only blood was sampled, and tissue TCR repertoires likely differ from those in blood. The genetic and exposure-history diversity represented was limited by the small number of donors. Pairwise subsampling led to the expectation that sequencing depth would affect the degree of clonotype sharing among donors.

Using the deep immunoSEQ assay, multiplex PCR amplified TCR CDR3 regions from genomic DNA. Genomic DNA extracted from each cell subset was distributed evenly over all wells of several immunoSEQ 96-well plates, and each plate served as one replicate. For unsorted PBMC, each replicate PCR was loaded with around 300 ng genomic DNA, equivalent to tens of thousands of T cell genomes. Ten immunoSEQ deep assay plates were used to sequence unsorted PBMC genomic DNA. Purified libraries were measured with a Qubit 3.0 fluorometer, size-checked on a Bioanalyzer 2100, and measured again with the KAPA Library Quantification kit. Every immunoSEQ 96-well plate was sequenced on a dedicated single-read 150-cycle Illumina NextSeq 550 flow cell. The paper's processing steps were these. The immunoSEQ output contained only junctional sequences without quality scores, so filtering could not match that applied to full-length reads. To assign V/J genes and CDR3, sequences were annotated using PyIR, a Python wrapper for IgBLAST v1.9, with IMGT germline references. Reads were filtered out if the reads had weak V/J assignments (E-value above 1e-6), no CDR3, stop codons, out-of-frame junctions, or ambiguous translated residues. V3J clonotypes were defined by identical inferred V gene, J gene, and CDR3 amino acid sequence. The percentage overlap between two repertoires was calculated by dividing the number of shared unique clonotypes by the size of the smaller repertoire. Richness of each repertoire was evaluated using RTK rarefaction, the Chao1 estimator, and Recon v2.1 estimates of unobserved clonotypes. Held by TCRdb, this immuneACCESS table contains in-frame sequences only and omits some clones. Under half of the omission traces to an unresolved V gene where checked; the cause of the rest is unknown. Clone size and V and J calls were adopted from that table, with D and trimming inferred from the DNA. The sample table shows around 500,000 clones, and 70% to 80% are seen once. About an eighth of the sample is in the top ten clones.

The germline V gene supplies CDR1 MGHDK and CDR2 SYGVNS. The CDR3 starts with the cysteine, ends with the phenylalanine, and has 14 residues. The entry retains the CDR3 DNA only, 42 bases that are in frame from base 1. V lost 8 bases and J lost 3 bases; the stretch between them is 14 bases long. The rearranged chain carries TRBV25-1 and TRBJ2-1; the best D guess is TRBD1, with 6 bases matching. The receptor was isolated from a woman between 40 and 50 years old in good health. Some clones in this sample may be carry-over from other donors' samples. Sequenced material: PBMCs. Here is the DNA: TGTGCCAGCTCCCCGGGACACCTCTACAATGAGCAGTTCTTC. It specifies CASSPGHLYNEQFF.